The TCR beta chain under discussion was sequenced for a study of T cells in Graves' hyperthyroidism and ophthalmopathy (dated by TCRdb to about 2019). About the full investigation: Peripheral blood was sampled at the time of initial diagnosis, prior to any treatment. TCR V-J signatures able to tell the groups apart were searched for in a discovery cohort of about a hundred patients, of whom 40 to 45 had Graves' ophthalmopathy and more than 55 had stable Graves' hyperthyroidism. The study also compared thyroid tissue and blood T-cell repertoires from about six Graves' hyperthyroidism patients. After sampling, hyperthyroidism patients received methimazole starting at 30 mg daily, and ophthalmopathy patients received high-dose intravenous methylprednisolone. The paper reports TCR Vbeta CDR3 sequencing of some 140 peripheral blood samples: approximately 41 ophthalmopathy, fewer than 80 hyperthyroidism and 17 progressor patients. Whether ophthalmopathy could be predicted prospectively was tested in an independent validation cohort made up of roughly 20 hyperthyroidism patients plus 17 patients who later progressed to ophthalmopathy. The approximately 90 discovery patients were divided at random into training and test sets in a 7:3 ratio.

This clonotype was detected many times. Its antigen is currently not known. No base quality values were provided; no much bigger clone lies one nucleotide off. What the work shows at the level of the full study, not this receptor alone: Ophthalmopathy was separated from stable hyperthyroidism by a 13 V-J signature model, with approximately 86% sensitivity and about 81% specificity obtained in cross-validation and 80%/75% obtained in testing. Sample size was not statistically predetermined, and investigators were not blinded to group allocation. During validation, the model predicted progression to ophthalmopathy a median of about 6.5 months ahead of onset, with more than 55% sensitivity and almost 75% specificity. Most expanded thyroid clonotypes (frequency above 0.001) were also detected in blood, suggesting blood repertoires may reflect thyroid immune responses.

A patient counted as having stable Graves' hyperthyroidism if no progression to ophthalmopathy occurred over 18 months of follow-up. Hyperthyroidism patients were newly diagnosed, with disease duration under 2 months, and aged 18 to 65 years. The study excluded patients with uncontrolled infections, other autoimmune diseases, pregnancy or lactation. Diagnoses were established on the basis of clinical symptoms, serum thyroxine and TRAb, thyroid ultrasound, and orbital computed tomography. PBMCs were separated from around 9.1 ml of fresh peripheral blood using Ficoll-Paque density gradient centrifugation. Total RNA was extracted using Trizol reagent, and RNA quality was assessed on an Agilent 2100 Bioanalyzer. TCR beta CDR3 regions were amplified from RNA transcripts. The first round of RT-PCR for the TCR CDR3 was performed with the HTBI primer set and the Qiagen OneStep RT-PCR kit. The libraries were constructed in a second round of multiplex PCR and then size-selected and purified. Libraries were sequenced paired-end with 100 bp reads on an Illumina HiSeq2000. The paper's processing steps were these. SOAPnuke was used to process the raw data, throwing out any read that contained adapters or uncalled bases, had a mean Phred below 15, or lacked an exact constant-primer or identifier match. High-quality paired reads were merged with COPE v1.2.5, and unique nucleotide sequences were defined as clonotypes. MiTCR v1.1 was used to align the clonotypes against IMGT TRBV, TRBD and TRBJ reference segments. Only V-J combinations with frequency above 0.0001, covering 99.2% of repertoires, were analysed. The TCS score was defined as the ratio of F50 (clonal expansion) to E x V (chaos), calculated using BLOSUM62-based TCRdist between CDR3 peptides within each V-J. Welch's t-statistics and random forest reduced fewer than 550 V-J features to fewer than 15, which were used in a naive Bayes classifier (R e1071). TCRdb reran the public reads through fastp at Q25 and MiXCR, keeping productive beta chains. Each CDR3 protein appears once, grouped with its most common genes and DNA. Clone size and V and J calls follow TCRdb, not the original study. In all, the sample holds about 570,000 distinct CDR3 sequences, and 14% of those were seen once. The ten top clones hold about 14% of the sample.

The source is a woman aged 40-49 years with Graves' hyperthyroidism. The sample consisted of blood.

The CDR3 reads CASSVTGGNYEQYF. The nucleotide sequence reads TGTGCCAGCAGCGTAACGGGAGGAAACTACGAGCAGTACTTC. Here the chain combines TRBV9 and TRBJ2-7; 7 bases in between match TRBD2. Relative to germline, V is missing 1 base and J is missing 3 bases, with 4 bases of the junction outside any gene match. CDR1 and CDR2, looked up from the germline V gene, are SGDLS and YYNGEE. The cysteine opens and the phenylalanine closes a CDR3 of 14 amino acids. Here the CDR3 DNA is all that survives: 42 bases in frame from base 1.